The entry below gives a single TCR beta chain sequence along with its context. What antigen it recognizes has not been identified. Per-base quality was not reported, and no clone a single base away is much larger than it. Cut back by 0 bases and 0 bases, the V and J ends lie 16 bases apart. From a lookup of the germline V gene, CDR1 and CDR2 are SGHRS and YFSETQ. From the cysteine up to the phenylalanine, the CDR3 has a length of 17 residues. Only CDR3 DNA remains: 51 bases, in frame from the first base. This record comes from a study of beta chain features in type 1 diabetes (dated 2018 in TCRdb). Looking at the study overall: Mean age, gender distribution, total cell number and subset yield were not different between patients and healthy donors. In the study, TCRB repertoires of sorted circulating CD4+ T cell subsets from recently diagnosed type 1 diabetes patients were compared with those of matched healthy donors. Across all samples, 107,917,701 sorted cells were examined, and cell number per subset correlated strongly with RNA yield. Whereas all 28 donors provided naive and central memory subsets, regulatory and stem cell-like memory subsets were isolated from just 8 patients and about 8 healthy donors. On the study overall, not on this receptor specifically: Naive, central memory and regulatory TCRB repertoires appeared to be more similar among patients than among healthy donors. Only small numbers of individuals were included in the HLA sub-analyses, which left unresolved whether HLA type had any influence on TCRB rearrangement. A moderate but significant shortening of TCRB CDR3 length was observed in type 1 diabetes patients in all four CD4+ subsets. Fewer insertions and more nucleotide deletions at VDJ recombination sites were observed in patients with type 1 diabetes, implying thymic rearrangement abnormalities. Sequencing cDNA rather than genomic DNA could over-represent highly expressing activated cells, although activation and CD3 levels did not differ between groups. PCR may preferentially amplify shorter templates, but because patient and control samples were amplified and corrected together, any resulting skew would affect both groups equally.

From each donor, a single peripheral blood sample of 100 to 150 mL on average was drawn into heparinised tubes. A BD FACSAria II was used to sort naive, central memory, regulatory and stem cell-like memory CD4+ T cells with a panel that included CD45RO, CCR7, CD25, CD127, CD95 and CD27. All sorted populations exceeded 95% purity. Right away, PBMCs were isolated by Lymphoprep density gradient centrifugation and were stained directly, with no culture step. So that batch effects would be minimized, each experiment stained and sorted samples in pairs, pairing one healthy donor with one patient. The entire isolated RNA was reverse transcribed using the High Capacity cDNA Reverse Transcription Kit, and thus expressed TCRB transcripts were sequenced. Naive, central memory and regulatory T cell samples underwent deep immunoSEQ sequencing, averaging about 3.57 million total reads per sample. After sorted cells were lysed in RLT buffer, RNA was extracted with DNase-treated RNeasy Micro or Mini kits, with the choice depending on cell number. To prevent cross-contamination, every cell subset was processed on its own, while patient and healthy donor samples were processed together. The immunoSEQ multiplex PCR was used to amplify TCRB sequences from cDNA, generating 87-bp fragments that spanned the CDR3 region. Amplicons were sequenced on the Illumina HiSeq platform. As for how the authors treated the data: Synthetic template baselines were used to correct PCR bias computationally, reads within Hamming distance 2 were collapsed together, and singletons that could not be merged were discarded. By aligning reads against IMGT, V, D and J genes, CDR3 length, and insertions or deletions at six rearrangement sites were assigned. Clonotype counts were normalized to sorted cell number within each subset before computing true diversity and Gini coefficients with the tcR R package. Repertoire sharing was quantified using the overlap coefficient calculated on TCRB nucleotide sequences. Out-of-frame TCRB sequences from naive cells were analyzed as a proxy for the pre-selection repertoire. TCRdb stores this immuneACCESS table with in-frame sequences only. Part of the clones is absent; in the studies checked, under half of the shortfall reflects unresolved V genes, and no reason is known for the rest. V and J calls and clone size follow that table, whereas D and trimming were derived from the DNA. The sample includes fewer than 350,000 clones, with approximately 15% observed a single time. The ten largest clones represent 0.015% to 0.017% of the sample.

This sequence originates from a man in his late teens or twenties with type 1 diabetes. The chain is assembled from TRBV5-1 and TRBJ2-7; TRBD1 is a possible D gene, resting on 6 matching bases. Sequenced material: naive CD4+ T cells from blood. The cell subset or site label of this sample denotes: true naive CD4+ T cells. The CDR3 region: CASSLVQGPLTSYEQYF. The DNA is as follows: TGCGCCAGCAGCTTGGTTCAGGGGCCCCTAACCTCCTACGAGCAGTACTTC. The full variable domain, completed from the reference TRBV5-1 and TRBJ2-7 proteins outside the CDR3, reads KAGVTQTPRYLIKTRGQQVTLSCSPISGHRSVSWYQQTPGQGLQFLFEYFSETQRNKGNFPGRFSGRQFSNSRSEMNVSTLELGDSALYLCASSLVQGPLTSYEQYFGPGTRLTVT.